The clone carrying this TCR beta chain appeared a few times. CDR3 length equals 13 residues. Germline CDR1 and CDR2: MNHEY and SMNVEV (reference sequence). Trimming took 7 bases from V and 6 from J, leaving 16 bases between them. The data were obtained in a study of T-cell memory formation after mild COVID-19. MiXCR, run by TCRdb on the 5' RACE reads, gives a single entry per CDR3 protein. The sample has about 240,000 distinct CDR3 sequences, approximately 9% seen once. The origin of this receptor is a man between 18 and 35 years old who had mild COVID-19 (a few samples of this study predate the infection). Cell type and time point are not known. Sequencing was performed on PBMCs or a T cell subset sorted from them (not recorded which). The genes are TRBV27 and TRBJ2-7; D uncertain. CDR3 sequence reads: CASTRDNSSEQYV. CDR3 DNA: TGTGCCAGCACCAGAGATAATTCGTCCGAGCAGTACGTC.